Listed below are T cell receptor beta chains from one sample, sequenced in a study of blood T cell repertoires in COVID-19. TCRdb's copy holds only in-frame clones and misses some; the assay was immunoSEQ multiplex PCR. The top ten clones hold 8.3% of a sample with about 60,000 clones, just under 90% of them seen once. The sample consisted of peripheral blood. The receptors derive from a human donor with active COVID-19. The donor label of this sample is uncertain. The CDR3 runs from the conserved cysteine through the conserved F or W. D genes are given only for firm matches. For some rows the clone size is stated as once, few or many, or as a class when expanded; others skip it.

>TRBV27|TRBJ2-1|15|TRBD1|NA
TGTGCCAGCAGCTGGGGACAGGGGCCCTACAATGAGCAGTTCTTC
CASSWGQGPYNEQFF
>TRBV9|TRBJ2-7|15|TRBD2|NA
TGTGCCAGCAGCGAGACTAGCGGGGGCCCCTACGAGCAGTACTTC
CASSETSGGPYEQYF
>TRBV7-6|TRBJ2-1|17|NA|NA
TGTGCCAGCAGCTTAGAGGGCGGGGCCTACTCCTACAATGAGCAGTTCTTC
CASSLEGGAYSYNEQFF
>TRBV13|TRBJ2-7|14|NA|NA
TGTGCCAGCAGCACTCACAGGACGTCCTACGAGCAGTACTTC
CASSTHRTSYEQYF
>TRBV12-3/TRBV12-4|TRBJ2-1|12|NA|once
TGTGCCAGCGGAGGGTTGGGCAATGAGCAGTTCTTC
CASGGLGNEQFF
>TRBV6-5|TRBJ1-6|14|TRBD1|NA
TGTGCCAGCAGTTATGACAGGGAAAATTCACCCCTCCACTTT
CASSYDRENSPLHF
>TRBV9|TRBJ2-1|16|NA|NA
TGTGCCAGCAGTTTAAGGTCTAGCCTTACCTACAATGAGCAGTTCTTC
CASSLRSSLTYNEQFF
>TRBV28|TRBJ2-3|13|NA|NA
TGTGCCAGCAGCCGTACCAGGGACTTAACGCAGTATTTT
CASSRTRDLTQYF
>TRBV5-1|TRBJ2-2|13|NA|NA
TGCGCCAGCAGCTTGACAGGTACCGGGGAGCTGTTTTTT
CASSLTGTGELFF
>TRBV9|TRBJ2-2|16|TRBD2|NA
TGTGCCAGCAGCGTAGTATTAGCGGGAGGCACCGGGGAGCTGTTTTTT
CASSVVLAGGTGELFF
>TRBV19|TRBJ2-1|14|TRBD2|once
TGTGCCAGTGCCGAAGGCGGGAGCATAGATGAGCAGTTCTTC
CASAEGGSIDEQFF
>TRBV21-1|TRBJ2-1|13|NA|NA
TGTGCCAGCCCCAACGGGGGACACAATGAGCAGTTCTTC
CASPNGGHNEQFF
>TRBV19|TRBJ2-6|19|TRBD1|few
TGTGCCAGTACCATACAACCGGGACAGCTTTCCTCTGGGGCCAACGTCCTGACTTTC
CASTIQPGQLSSGANVLTF
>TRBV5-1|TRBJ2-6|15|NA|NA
TGCGCCAGCAGCTTGAGCAACTCTGGGGCCAACGTCCTGACTTTC
CASSLSNSGANVLTF
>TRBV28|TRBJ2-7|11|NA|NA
TGTGCCAGCAGTATCAGGGGCGAGCAGTACTTC
CASSIRGEQYF
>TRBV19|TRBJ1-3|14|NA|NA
TGTGCCAGTAGACTGGGGCCTACTGGAAACACCATATATTTT
CASRLGPTGNTIYF
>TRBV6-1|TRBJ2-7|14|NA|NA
TGTGCCAGCAGTGAAAGAGCGGGTTCGGCCCGGCAGTACTTC
CASSERAGSARQYF
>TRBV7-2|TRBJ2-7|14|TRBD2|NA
TGTGCCAGCAGCTTTGGCGGGAGCTCCTACGAGCAGTACTTC
CASSFGGSSYEQYF
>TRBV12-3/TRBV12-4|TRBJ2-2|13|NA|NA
TGTGCCAGCAGCGGAAAGGGGGTCGGGGAGCTGTTTTTT
CASSGKGVGELFF
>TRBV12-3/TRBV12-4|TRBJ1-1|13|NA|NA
TGTGCCAGCAGTCCTCGGGGGGACTCTGAAGCTTTCTTT
CASSPRGDSEAFF
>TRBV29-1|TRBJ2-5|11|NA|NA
TGCAGCGTTGAAGGAGGGGAGACCCAGTACTTC
CSVEGGETQYF
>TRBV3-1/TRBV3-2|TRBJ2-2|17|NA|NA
TGTGCCAGCAGCCAAGAAAGGGGGACCCTAGACACCGGGGAGCTGTTTTTT
CASSQERGTLDTGELFF
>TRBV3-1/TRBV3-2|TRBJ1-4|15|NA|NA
TGTGCCAGCAGCCAAGATAGGCGGTTATGGGAAAAACTGTTTTTT
CASSQDRRLWEKLFF
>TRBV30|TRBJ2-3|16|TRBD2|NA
TGTGCCTGGATAGGGCCAGCGGGGGGGTACACAGATACGCAGTATTTT
CAWIGPAGGYTDTQYF
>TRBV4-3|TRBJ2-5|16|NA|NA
TGCGCCAGCAGCCAAGAATTTACAGGGTACCAAGAGACCCAGTACTTC
CASSQEFTGYQETQYF
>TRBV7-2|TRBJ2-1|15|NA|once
TGTGCCAGCAGCTTAGTAGCGGACTCCTACAATGAGCAGTTCTTC
CASSLVADSYNEQFF
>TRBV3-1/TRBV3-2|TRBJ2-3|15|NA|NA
TGTGCCAGCAGCCAAGCAGGGGTCGGCGGAGATACGCAGTATTTT
CASSQAGVGGDTQYF
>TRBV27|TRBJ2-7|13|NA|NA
TGTGCCAGCAGTTTATCAGGGGCCCACGAGCAGTACTTC
CASSLSGAHEQYF
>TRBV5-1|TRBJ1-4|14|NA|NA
TGCGCCAGCAGCGGGGCCAGACCAAATGAAAAACTGTTTTTT
CASSGARPNEKLFF
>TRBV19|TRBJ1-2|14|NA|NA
TGTGCCAGTAGTATAAGTGACAATAACTATGGCTACACCTTC
CASSISDNNYGYTF
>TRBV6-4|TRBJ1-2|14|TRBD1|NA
TGTGCCAGCAGTCAGGGGGACAGGGGAGCTGGCTACACCTTC
CASSQGDRGAGYTF
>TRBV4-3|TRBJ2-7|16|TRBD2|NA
TGCGCCAGCAGCCCAGGCGGGGCAGCGGGGTGGTACGAGCAGTACTTC
CASSPGGAAGWYEQYF
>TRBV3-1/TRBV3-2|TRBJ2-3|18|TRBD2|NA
TGTGCCAGCAGTGGGGGACTAGCGGGGGGTACTAGCACAGATACGCAGTATTTT
CASSGGLAGGTSTDTQYF
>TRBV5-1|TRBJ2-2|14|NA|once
TGCGCCAGCAGCTTGTCGGGGAACACCGGGGAGCTGTTTTTT
CASSLSGNTGELFF
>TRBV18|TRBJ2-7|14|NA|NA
TGTGCCAGCTCACCACCGGCAGGATCCTACGAGCAGTACTTC
CASSPPAGSYEQYF
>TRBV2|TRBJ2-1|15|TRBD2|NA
TGTGCCAGCAGTGGAGCGGGAGGGGCCTACAATGAGCAGTTCTTC
CASSGAGGAYNEQFF
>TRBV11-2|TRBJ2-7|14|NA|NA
TGTGCCAGCAGCCCCGGAAAAGGGGCGGGGGAGCAGTACTTC
CASSPGKGAGEQYF
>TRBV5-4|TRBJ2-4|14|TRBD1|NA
TGTGCCAGCAGCTTCGGACAGGGGGGCTACATTCAGTACTTC
CASSFGQGGYIQYF
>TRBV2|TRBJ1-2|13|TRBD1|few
TGTGCCAGCAGCGAAGACAGGGTAAAAGGCTACACCTTC
CASSEDRVKGYTF
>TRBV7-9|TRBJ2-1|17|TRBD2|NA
TGTGCCAGCAGCCCTGGGGGGGTTCTAGCGGGAATCGATGAGCAGTTCTTC
CASSPGGVLAGIDEQFF
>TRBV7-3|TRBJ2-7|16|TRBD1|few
TGTGCCAGCAGCTTATCCGACAGGGTAACCCTCTGCGAGCAGTACTTC
CASSLSDRVTLCEQYF
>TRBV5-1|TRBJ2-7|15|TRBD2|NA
TGCGCCAGCAGCACTTTAGCGGGAGCGGCTGGCGAGCAGTACTTC
CASSTLAGAAGEQYF
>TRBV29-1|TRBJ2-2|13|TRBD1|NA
TGCAGCGTCGGGACAGGGGGTGCCGGGGAGCTGTTTTTT
CSVGTGGAGELFF
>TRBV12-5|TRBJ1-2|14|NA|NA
TGTGCTAGTGGTTTGGGTCAGGGTTTCTATGGCTACACCTTC
CASGLGQGFYGYTF
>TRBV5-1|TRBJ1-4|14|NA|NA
TGCGCCAGCAGCTATCAGGGTACTAATGAAAAACTGTTTTTT
CASSYQGTNEKLFF
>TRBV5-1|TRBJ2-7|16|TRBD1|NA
TGCGCCAGCAGCCTCACCCGGGACAGCTCTAACTACGAGCAGTACTTC
CASSLTRDSSNYEQYF
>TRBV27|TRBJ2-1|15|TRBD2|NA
TGTGCCAGCAGCCCGCCGGGACTAGTTAACAATGAGCAGTTCTTC
CASSPPGLVNNEQFF